These 29 T cell receptor beta chains were sequenced from one sample in a study of regulatory T cells in long-lasting Graves disease. As for time point: newly diagnosed GD, antithyroid drugs for less than 3 months. PBMC-derived RNA was used for the TCR library. The authors built TCR beta libraries using iRepertoire HTBI primers and Arm-PCR of CDR3 regions. A single record per CDR3 protein comes from TCRdb applying MiXCR to the multiplex PCR reads. Of roughly 380,000 distinct CDR3 sequences listed, about a sixth are singletons. This sample also belongs to another study, concerning T cells in Graves' hyperthyroidism and ophthalmopathy.

Sample: peripheral blood mononuclear cells (PBMCs), taken at new diagnosis, from a patient treated with antithyroid drugs. These receptors were obtained from a middle-aged man with Graves disease.

This clonotype was counted many times. V gene TRBV6-1 combines with J gene TRBJ1-2; perhaps TRBD1 as D (6 bases). Trimming removed 6 bases at V and 3 bases at J, with 17 bases between. The V gene's germline CDR1 is MNHNS and CDR2 SASEGT. The CDR3 extends over 15 amino acids. The CDR3 here is CASRENRDNYYGYTF. The CDR3 DNA follows: TGTGCCAGCAGAGAAAATCGGGACAACTACTATGGCTACACCTTC.

This clonotype was seen more than once but under ten times. This chain connects TRBV4-3 to TRBJ2-7, with TRBD2 identical over 8 bases. Germline assignment: CDR1 LGHNA and CDR2 YSLEER. Trimming at V came to 2 bases and at J to 2 bases, leaving 5 bases not matched to a gene. The CDR3 sequence is 15 residues long. CDR3 nucleotides: TGCGCCAGCAGCCAAATGAGCGGGGGCCCCTACGAGCAGTACTTC. Translation: CASSQMSGGPYEQYF.

Of note for this clonotype: This may be a read error, as it is one base from a much larger clone. The chain has TRBV20-1 and TRBJ2-3; possible D gene TRBD1, 5 bases. Per the germline V gene, CDR1 is DFQATT and CDR2 is SNEGSKA (reference sequence). This CDR3 has 12 amino acids. The CDR3 is CGALGDTDTQYF. The CDR3 coding sequence is TGCGGTGCTTTAGGGGACACAGATACGCAGTATTTT.

Ten or more counts support this clonotype. The chain recombines TRBV5-1 with TRBJ2-3; 10 positions match TRBD2. The CDR3 runs 13 residues. Germline V gene lookup returns CDR1 SGHRS and CDR2 YFSETQ. V trimming: 5 bases; J trimming: 4 bases; junction bases outside the gene matches: 1. CDR3 residues: CASSGLAADTQYF. The CDR3 DNA follows: TGCGCCAGCAGTGGACTAGCGGCAGATACGCAGTATTTT.

The chain uses TRBV9 and TRBJ1-4, with no clear D. The CDR3 length is 14 residues. Germline assignment: CDR1 SGDLS and CDR2 YYNGEE. Trimming removed 4 bases at V and 6 bases at J, with 13 bases between. As DNA, the CDR3 is TGTGCCAGCAGCCCCCAGGTCGGGGATGAAAAACTGTTTTTT. Residues: CASSPQVGDEKLFF.

This clonotype was counted at least ten times. The chain combines TRBV6-2 or TRBV6-3 with TRBJ1-1; D is possibly TRBD1 (6 bases). CDR1 and CDR2 (germline): MNHEY, SVGEGT. The CDR3 is 14 residues long. Between the trimmed V and J ends, which lost 2 bases and 3 bases, there was a span of 10 bases. Here the CDR3 DNA reads TGTGCCAGCAGTTACCACGACAGGTACACTGAAGCTTTCTTT. Translation gives CASSYHDRYTEAFF.

Ten or more counts support this clonotype. CDR3 bases: TGTGCCTGGACGCTCCACGGGGCCTACGAGCAGTACTTC. Protein sequence: CAWTLHGAYEQYF. The rearrangement uses TRBV30 and TRBJ2-7; the D gene is possibly TRBD2 (5 bases). Germline CDR1 is GTSNPN and CDR2 is SVGIG (reference sequence). The CDR3 has 13 amino acids. V lost 4 bases to trimming and J lost 2 bases, with 12 bases between them.

This clonotype was observed at least ten times. The DNA of the CDR3 is TGTGCCAGCAGCCGAGACAGCCGCAGCAGCTCCTACGAGCAGTACTTC. Amino acid sequence: CASSRDSRSSSYEQYF. The chain is built from TRBV7-6 and TRBJ2-7; D is possibly TRBD1 (5 bases). Trimming stripped 5 bases from V and 0 bases from J, with 17 bases between. The CDR3 loop spans 16 amino acids. Germline V gene data show CDR1 as SGHVS and CDR2 as FNYEAQ.

This clonotype was counted at least ten times. The chain employs TRBV2 and TRBJ1-1; TRBD1 might be the D (6 bases). The CDR3 sequence is 14 residues long. CDR1 SNHLY and CDR2 FYNNEI come from the germline V gene. V shed 6 bases and J shed 4 bases, with 15 bases lying between them. The CDR3 spells CASSAQGGPTEAFF. CDR3 nucleotide sequence: TGTGCCAGCAGCGCACAGGGAGGTCCCACTGAAGCTTTCTTT. Supplemented by reference TRBV2 and TRBJ1-1, the full variable domain reads EPEVTQTPSHQVTQMGQEVILRCVPISNHLYFYWYRQILGQKVEFLVSFYNNEISEKSEIFDDQFSVERPDGSNFTLKIRSTKLEDSAMYFCASSAQGGPTEAFFGQGTRLTVV.

A word on this clonotype: Possible read error: a much larger clone is one base away. The chain recombines TRBV11-2 with TRBJ2-7, with 8 bases aligning to TRBD2. The CDR3 totals 15 residues. Germline CDR1 is SGHAT and CDR2 is FQNNGV. The CDR3 DNA sequence: TGTGCCAGCAGCTTAGAACGGGGGGGTTGGAACGAGCAGCACTTC. Translated: CASSLERGGWNEQHF.

This clonotype was seen only a few times. No conserved phenylalanine or tryptophan is present at the end of the CDR3, so a read error is the likely explanation. The DNA of the CDR3 is TGCAGTGTTAGAGGTGGCACAGATACGCAGTATCTT. Protein sequence: CSVRGGTDTQYL. V usage is TRBV20-1 and J usage is TRBJ2-3; D is unclear. The CDR3 length is 12 residues. CDR1 DFQATT and CDR2 SNEGSKA come from the germline V gene (reference sequence).

This clonotype came up many times. This sequence joins TRBV30 and TRBJ1-2; the D gene is possibly TRBD1 (6 bases). The CDR3 is made up of 14 amino acids. The V end was cut by 1 base, the J end by 7 bases, with 16 bases between. Germline CDR1 reads GTSNPN; CDR2 reads SVGIG (reference sequence). The CDR3 region is CAWSERGRLGGYTF. CDR3 coding DNA: TGTGCCTGGAGTGAACGGGGGCGCCTCGGTGGCTACACCTTC.

This clonotype was seen a few times. This sequence joins TRBV20-1 and TRBJ1-4; no clear D gene. Trimming shortened V by 5 bases and J by 7 bases, and 17 bases separated the two germline ends. This CDR3 has 14 residues. In germline, CDR1 is DFQATT, CDR2 SNEGSKA (reference sequence). The CDR3 is CSAPSKFNREKLFF. In DNA form, the CDR3 reads TGCAGTGCTCCCTCTAAGTTTAATCGTGAAAAACTGTTTTTT.

The sample holds many counts of this clonotype. The chain employs TRBV2 and TRBJ1-5; TRBD1 matches at 8 bases. Trimming removed 6 bases from V and 4 bases from J; junction bases left unmatched: 2. CDR1 is SNHLY, CDR2 FYNNEI, per germline. The CDR3 extends over 13 amino acids. The CDR3: CASRGQVNQPQHF. CDR3 nucleotides: TGTGCCAGCAGGGGACAGGTTAATCAGCCCCAGCATTTT.

Note on this clonotype: One end of the junction does not line up with germline, which may come from a read error. The chain carries TRBV19 and TRBJ1-1; 7 positions match TRBD1. The V gene's germline CDR1 is LNHDA and CDR2 SQIVND (reference sequence). The CDR3 runs 16 residues. The CDR3 sequence is CACSAAYRGFNTEAFF. For the CDR3, the DNA is TGTGCCTGTAGCGCTGCTTACAGGGGTTTCAACACTGAAGCTTTCTTT.

This clonotype was recorded many times. V gene TRBV13 combines with J gene TRBJ2-1; D may be TRBD1 or TRBD2 (5 bases each). The V and J ends lost 7 bases and 0 bases respectively, with 16 bases between them. Germline assignment: CDR1 PRHDT and CDR2 FYEKMQ (reference sequence). The CDR3 extends over 16 amino acids. The CDR3: CASNSLWGSSYNEQFF. The CDR3 coding sequence is TGTGCCAGCAACAGCTTATGGGGGAGCTCCTACAATGAGCAGTTCTTC.

The rearrangement links TRBV12-3 or TRBV12-4 to TRBJ2-7; D ambiguous. V shed 6 bases and J shed 3 bases, with 9 bases lying between them. This CDR3 has 12 residues. DNA of the CDR3: TGTGCCAGCAGCAAGTCCATCTACGAGCAGTACTTC. Translated: CASSKSIYEQYF.

The V and J genes are TRBV24-1 and TRBJ2-1; maybe TRBD2 (6 bases). This CDR3 has 13 amino acids. CDR1 and CDR2 (germline): KGHDR, SFDVKD. The V end lost 3 bases, the J end lost 15 bases, and 17 bases lay between the germline ends. CDR3 amino acids: CATSDRGPRGLFF. In DNA, the CDR3 is TGTGCCACCAGTGATAGGGGACCCCGGGGACTGTTCTTC.

This clonotype was seen a few times. The CDR3 spells CASSVGDPPYYEQYF. CDR3 coding DNA: TGTGCCAGCAGCGTAGGGGACCCCCCCTACTACGAGCAGTACTTC. The gene calls are TRBV9 and TRBJ2-7; D tentatively fits TRBD1 or TRBD2 (5 bases each). The CDR3 runs to 15 residues. CDR1 and CDR2 from the germline V gene are SGDLS and YYNGEE. Trimming pared 0 bases from V and 3 bases from J, leaving 13 bases between.

On this clonotype itself: This may come from a read error, since a much larger clone is one base off. The CDR3 is CTSSNTGEETQYF. CDR3 coding DNA: TGTACCAGCAGCAATACAGGTGAAGAGACCCAGTACTTC. V usage is TRBV6-1 and J usage is TRBJ2-5, with D possibly matching TRBD1 (5 bases). This CDR3 is 13 amino acids long. Germline values: CDR1 MNHNS, CDR2 SASEGT.

This clonotype was seen ten or more times. This rearrangement joins TRBV12-5 to TRBJ1-5; D is uncertain. V was trimmed by 3 bases and J by 10 bases, leaving 4 bases between them. The CDR3 has 10 residues. Germline V gives CDR1 LGHNT, CDR2 FRNRAP. DNA of the CDR3: TGTGCTAGTGGTTTCCACCCCCAGCATTTT. It codes for CASGFHPQHF.

This clonotype was counted at least ten times. DNA for the CDR3: TGTGCCAGCAGTTTCTTGGGGCTAGGCGAGCAGTACTTC. This gives the protein CASSFLGLGEQYF. The V and J genes are TRBV28 and TRBJ2-7, with D possibly matching TRBD1 (5 bases). V lost 3 bases and J lost 6, with 12 bases in between. Germline CDR1 MDHEN, CDR2 SYDVKM. CDR3 length: 13 amino acids.

The CDR3 sequence is CASSLGPHEKLFF. The CDR3 region has the DNA TGTGCCAGCAGCTTGGGACCGCATGAAAAACTGTTTTTT. The chain recombines TRBV5-6 with TRBJ1-4; D remains ambiguous. Germline loops: CDR1 SGHDT, CDR2 YYEEEE. This CDR3 is built from 13 residues. The ends were cut back, 0 bases at V and 6 bases at J, with 6 bases in the middle.

This clonotype has only a few counts. J is TRBJ1-6 and V is TRBV7-9; 7 nucleotides match TRBD1. The CDR3 contains 17 residues. CDR1 is SEHNR, CDR2 FQNEAQ, per germline (reference sequence). The V gene end was trimmed by 5 bases and the J gene end by 3 bases; junction bases not matched to a gene: 10. The CDR3 is CASSLTGAANYNSPLHF. The CDR3, as DNA: TGTGCCAGCAGCCTTACAGGGGCGGCAAACTATAATTCACCCCTCCACTTT.

This clonotype has ten or more counts. The chain uses TRBV10-3 and TRBJ2-7, with 10 bases that match TRBD2. Germline V CDR1 and CDR2: ENHRY, SYGVKD. V was clipped by 4 bases and J by 9 bases; unmatched bases: 9. This CDR3 comprises 14 residues. For the CDR3, the DNA is TGTGCCATCAGTGGGACTAGCGGCCGGGGGGCGCAGTACTTC. Amino acids: CAISGTSGRGAQYF.

This clonotype has a handful of counts. The chain combines TRBV5-1 with TRBJ2-2; 8 bases align to TRBD1. The trim removed 5 bases at V and 4 bases at J, leaving 7 bases unmatched. CDR1 is SGHRS, CDR2 YFSETQ, per germline. CDR3 length: 15 amino acids. CDR3 in amino acids: CASSSDRGGTGELFF. The DNA of the CDR3 is TGCGCCAGCAGTTCCGACAGGGGTGGCACCGGGGAGCTGTTTTTT.

This chain uses TRBV10-3 with TRBJ1-5; 10 bases match TRBD1. The ends lost 6 bases at V and 3 bases at J; junction bases unmatched: 5. Germline V gives CDR1 ENHRY, CDR2 SYGVKD. The CDR3 totals 15 residues. CDR3 DNA: TGTGCCATCAGCTCCGGGACAGGGGTCAATCAGCCCCAGCATTTT. This sequence encodes CAISSGTGVNQPQHF.

The J gene is TRBJ2-1, the V gene TRBV10-3; D uncertain. Trimming stripped 2 bases from V and 0 bases from J, with 5 bases between. The CDR3 totals 14 residues. The germline gives CDR1 ENHRY, CDR2 SYGVKD. The CDR3 DNA sequence: TGTGCCATCAGTGAGGAGAGCTCCTACAATGAGCAGTTCTTC. It yields the protein CAISEESSYNEQFF.

This clonotype was seen more than once but under ten times. The V and J genes are TRBV19 and TRBJ2-2, with D unresolved. The germline V gene has CDR1 LNHDA and CDR2 SQIVND (reference sequence). This CDR3 region has 11 residues. Trimming took 8 bases from V and 0 from J, leaving 1 base between them. The CDR3 loop is CASANTGELFF. The CDR3 DNA reads as TGTGCCAGTGCGAACACCGGGGAGCTGTTTTTT.